This TCR beta chain was retrieved from a study of T cell clonality in common variable immunodeficiency (dated by TCRdb to the mid-2010s). Points the paper makes about the study in general: Healthy controls shared more TCRbeta clones with each other than CVID subjects shared among themselves (p < 0.0001). Increased TCRbeta clonality was found in CVID subjects compared with healthy controls (t-test p = 0.018), with the increase being most characteristic of about a third of subjects. According to the authors, figuring out what caused the increased clonality in CVID would require sequencing the repertoires of T cell subpopulations. CVID TCRbeta sequences reportedly showed fewer deletions and N-nucleotide insertions and lacked highly modified clones with 13 or more V deletions. Even though DNA input was the same, control samples had an average of around 81,000 unique sequences each, compared with some 32,000 in CVID samples. Correlations of repertoire features with clinical complications were constrained by heterogeneity among patients within the CVID cohort.

This clone was found many times. This receptor's antigen is unknown. The CDR3 end falls 3 residues outside the read, so it is completed with the germline J gene. Diagnosis of CVID followed standard criteria, namely serum IgG, IgA and/or IgM below the normal range together with specific antibody deficiency. A total of roughly 46 subjects (approximately 15 female and some 30 male; age range roughly 9 to 64 years, mean age roughly 40) were included in the CVID group. Most CVID patients and most healthy controls were of Caucasian heritage. At the time of study participation, every CVID subject had been on replacement immunoglobulin therapy for one year or longer. When blood was collected, none of the CVID subjects were ill or on immunomodulatory or immunosuppressive medication. Heparinized peripheral whole blood samples of about 5 to 8 ml were collected from each donor. TCRbeta CDR3 repertoires were sequenced from genomic DNA of adults with common variable immune deficiency (CVID) and healthy adult controls. Diluted blood was subjected to density centrifugation over Hypaque 1077 or Ficoll-Paque for isolation of peripheral blood mononuclear cells. Genomic DNA was obtained from unsorted mononuclear cells through either Qiagen column purification or a centrifugation-based method.

Equivalent amounts of genomic DNA from CVID and control samples were used as sequencing input. For every sample, a 60 bp segment covering the rearranged TCRbeta CDR3 region was amplified and then sequenced. The immunoSEQ assay, a bias-corrected multiplex PCR combined with high-throughput sequencing, was used for TCRbeta amplification. The study's processing was this. Every unique nucleotide sequence was considered a clone and was annotated with V, D and J genes, copy number and frequency. Sequences were labeled productive if in frame, and non-productive if out of frame or containing stop codons. Clonality was calculated from Shannon's entropy as previously described. Mean CDR3 Kyte-Doolittle hydropathy was derived from the predicted amino acid sequences of productive clones. The R hclust function was used to hierarchically cluster scaled V gene usage with Manhattan distance and complete linkage. To assess clone sharing by CDR3 amino acid sequence, 12 repertoires per group were resampled over 100 rounds. Repertoires were searched for fewer than 85 published EBV-specific and around 230 published CMV-specific TCRbeta sequences. After a couple of CVID samples that produced fewer than 10,000 sequences were dropped from the analysis, some 43 CVID repertoires remained. What TCRdb holds here is the immuneACCESS table cut down to in-frame rearrangements. Part of the clones is not present; checked against another copy, under half of the missing clones reflect an unresolved V gene, and the others are unexplained. V, J and clone size derive from that table, while D and trimming were established from the DNA sequence. In this sample, some 19,000 clones appear, none counted once only. Roughly a quarter of the sample comes from the top ten.

The germline V gene gives CDR1 as SGHTA and CDR2 as FQGTGA. Trimmed from V: 5 bases; trimmed from J: 4 bases; junction bases lacking a gene match: 7. There are 16 amino acids in the CDR3, from cysteine to phenylalanine inclusive. The 39 bases shown cover part of the CDR3, and their frame starts at base 1. The specimen sequenced was peripheral blood mononuclear cells. The rearranged chain carries TRBV7-3 and TRBJ2-6; TRBD1 lines up with 8 middle nucleotides. This receptor was taken from a human donor with common variable immunodeficiency. Incomplete CDR3 DNA: TGTGCCAGCAGCACTAGACAGGGGACCGGGGCCAACGTC. Translated, this gives CASSTRQGTGANV. The entire CDR3 sequence reads CASSTRQGTGANVLTF.